Listed here are 2 T cell receptor beta chains from one sample, sequenced in a study of blood T cell repertoires in COVID-19. Repertoires were generated with immunoSEQ multiplex PCR, while TCRdb's copy carries only in-frame clones and drops some. The sample has roughly 190,000 clones, 75% to 80% seen once. The sequenced sample was peripheral blood. The receptors were gathered from a woman between 45 and 60 years old with active or convalescent COVID-19.

This chain uses TRBV5-1 with TRBJ2-5; 8 nucleotides match TRBD2. The CDR3 covers 15 residues. Germline lookup yields CDR1 SGHRS and CDR2 YFSETQ. J was trimmed by 1 base and V by 4 bases; bases with no gene match: 6. Written as DNA, the CDR3 is TGCGCCAGCAGCGCGAGCACTAGCGGCCAAGAGACCCAGTACTTC. This codes for CASSASTSGQETQYF.

This clone has a single count. The V gene is TRBV2, the J gene TRBJ1-5; 8 bases are shared with TRBD1. Germline trimming cut 5 bases from V and 7 bases from J; bases unmatched to any gene: 10. The V gene's germline CDR1 is SNHLY and CDR2 FYNNEI. This CDR3 comprises 15 residues. CDR3 residues: CASSQGAEVSQPQHF. The CDR3 bases are TGTGCCAGCAGTCAGGGGGCGGAGGTAAGCCAGCCCCAGCATTTT.